The present T cell receptor beta chain was sequenced within a study of blood T cell repertoires in COVID-19 (dated by TCRdb to about 2020). Study-wide context: Collaborator samples came from the United States, Italy and Spain and covered acute and convalescent phases of COVID-19. The prospective study material was composed of cDNA or gDNA derived from T cells, B-cell-depleted T cells, or PBMCs. Subjects who had been exposed to COVID-19, were actively infected with it, or had recovered from it provided the deeply sampled blood TCRbeta repertoires that made up the dataset. The repertoires were made available in a free public database intended to serve as a resource for research on the immune response to SARS-CoV-2. Samples were obtained from the ongoing ImmuneRACE study (first 160 participants) and from 1,254 subjects provided by 6 global collaborators. Sample metadata almost always included a de-identified subject ID, COVID-19 status, age in years and sex. Where HLA class I and class II types were available, the types were taken from metadata supplied by the sample provider, not from assay-based typing. The paper's findings and limits, for the study overall: How much clinical and demographic metadata was included differed by source and by participant, and the metadata was provided uncurated.

The collaborating institutions used their own protocols to collect whole blood in K2EDTA tubes. For TCRbeta analysis, collaborators shipped samples as frozen whole blood, isolated PBMCs, or DNA extracted from either of those sample types. The CDR3 runs 13 amino acids, cysteine and phenylalanine included. The only DNA kept is the CDR3, 39 bases in frame from the first base. V ends up 9 bases short and J 7 bases short, with an unmatched junction base count of 11. The germline V gene (reference sequence) gives CDR1 as LNHDA and CDR2 as SQIVND. TCRbeta CDR3 regions were amplified from genomic DNA by means of the immunoSEQ Assay, a bias-controlled multiplex PCR. As for the original processing: Within the assay, amplification of reference gene primers was used to estimate how many nucleated cells each sample contained. Sequence reads were collapsed and filtered to measure the absolute abundance of every unique TCRbeta CDR3 rearrangement. For each sample, productive Simpson clonality was calculated by taking the square root of Simpson's diversity index across productive rearrangements. TCRdb stores this immuneACCESS table with in-frame sequences only. Part of the clones is absent; in the studies checked, under half of the shortfall reflects unresolved V genes, and no reason is known for the rest. That table supplies the V and J calls and clone size; D and trimming were determined from the DNA. This sample lists about 10,000 clones; 88% were detected once. Together, the top ten hold 9.5% to 13% of the sample.

In the case of this clone: The antigen this receptor binds is unknown. Base qualities are not recorded, but no much larger clone differs from it by a single base.

The TCR was taken from a human donor in a cohort sampled during active COVID-19. The V gene is TRBV19 and the J gene is TRBJ1-2, with 7 bases matching TRBD1. The specimen was peripheral blood. The CDR3 region: CASQPGQWFGYTF. The sequence in DNA is TGTGCCAGCCAGCCGGGACAGTGGTTTGGCTACACCTTC.